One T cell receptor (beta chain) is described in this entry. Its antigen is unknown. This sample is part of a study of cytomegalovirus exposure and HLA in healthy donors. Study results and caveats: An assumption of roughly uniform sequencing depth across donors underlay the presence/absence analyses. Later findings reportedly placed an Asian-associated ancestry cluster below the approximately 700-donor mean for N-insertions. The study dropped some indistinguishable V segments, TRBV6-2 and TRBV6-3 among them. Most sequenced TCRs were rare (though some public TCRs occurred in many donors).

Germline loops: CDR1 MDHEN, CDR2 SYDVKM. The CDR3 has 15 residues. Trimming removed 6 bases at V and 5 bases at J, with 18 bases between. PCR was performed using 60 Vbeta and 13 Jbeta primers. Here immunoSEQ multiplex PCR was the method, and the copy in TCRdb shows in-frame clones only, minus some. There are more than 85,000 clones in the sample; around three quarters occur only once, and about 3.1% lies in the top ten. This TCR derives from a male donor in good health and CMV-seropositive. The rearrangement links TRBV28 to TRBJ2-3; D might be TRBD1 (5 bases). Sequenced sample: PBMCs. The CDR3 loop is CASSTGQGQGDTQYF. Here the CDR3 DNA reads TGTGCCAGCAGCACCGGACAAGGGCAGGGAGATACGCAGTATTTT.